One sample yielded the 27 T cell receptor beta chains listed below, sequenced in a study of blood T cells in healthy people across ages. The second PCR ran 7 to 11 cycles with a sample-barcoded 5' primer and J-beta primers. From the 5' RACE reads, TCRdb called clonotypes with MiXCR, one entry per CDR3 protein. In the table there are about 570,000 distinct CDR3 sequences, about 25% of which are singletons. The sequenced material came from blood. The receptors were gathered from an older woman in good health.

In its sample, this clonotype was seen a few times. The V gene is TRBV5-1, the J gene TRBJ2-5, with D perhaps assigned TRBD1 or TRBD2 (5 bases each). Judging by the DNA end, TRBJ2-7 fits better; the J call may be wrong. CDR1 is SGHRS and CDR2 is YFSETQ in the germline V gene. The CDR3 is 16 residues long. The CDR3 coding sequence is TGCGCCAGCAGCTCTCAAGGGGATCTAGCTATCCACGAGCAGTACTTC. Amino acids: CASSSQGDLAIHEQYF.

The chain links TRBV5-6 to TRBJ2-2, with unresolved D. Germline values: CDR1 SGHDT, CDR2 YYEEEE. V shed 0 bases and J shed 3 bases, with 12 bases lying between them. The CDR3 covers 16 residues. The CDR3 bases are TGTGCCAGCAGCTTGGGCCTAGAATGGGACACCGGGGAGCTGTTTTTT. This sequence encodes CASSLGLEWDTGELFF.

The chain couples TRBV5-1 to TRBJ2-4, with 8 bases lining up with TRBD1. Germline assignment: CDR1 SGHRS and CDR2 YFSETQ. The CDR3 has 16 amino acids. J lost 0 bases, V lost 3 bases, and 5 bases had no gene match. The CDR3 reads CASSSLDRAAKNIQYF. For the CDR3, the DNA is TGCGCCAGCAGCTCACTGGACAGGGCAGCCAAAAACATTCAGTACTTC.

This chain uses TRBV28 with TRBJ2-7, with D perhaps assigned TRBD1 or TRBD2 (5 bases each). Trimming pared 5 bases from V and 3 bases from J, leaving 17 bases between. The CDR3 sequence is 15 residues long. Germline CDR1 and CDR2: MDHEN and SYDVKM. DNA of the CDR3: TGTGCCAGCAGTGCGGGCGTGGTAAGGGGCTACGAGCAGTACTTC. Amino acids: CASSAGVVRGYEQYF.

As for this clonotype: One end of the junction is discordant with germline, which a read error may explain. V is TRBV29-1 and J is TRBJ1-2; D is undetermined. The CDR3 is 11 amino acids. Germline assignment: CDR1 SQVTM and CDR2 ANQGSEA. The CDR3 bases are TGCAGCGTTGGTCAGGACTATGGCCACACCTTC. Its translation is CSVGQDYGHTF.

A note on this clonotype: Since a much larger clone is just one base distant, this may be a read error. The rearrangement joins TRBV7-2 to TRBJ2-7; unclear D gene. The CDR3 extends over 13 amino acids. Germline-derived CDR1 and CDR2 are SGHTA and FQGNSA. V was cut by 0 bases and J by 3 bases, with 6 bases left in between. The DNA of the CDR3 is TGTGCCAGCAGCTTAGCGTTCAGCTACGAGCAGTACTTC. Protein sequence: CASSLAFSYEQYF. Together with reference TRBV7-2 and TRBJ2-7, the CDR3 gives the full variable domain: GAGVSQSPSNKVTEKGKDVELRCDPISGHTALYWYRQSLGQGLEFLIYFQGNSAPDKSGLPSDRFSAERTGGSVSTLTIQRTQQEDSAVYLCASSLAFSYEQYFGPGTRLTVT.

V and J are TRBV7-6 and TRBJ1-4; possibly TRBD1 for D (6 bases). Germline CDR1 and CDR2: SGHVS and FNYEAQ. This CDR3 is built from 13 residues. Trimming cost V 9 bases and J 3 bases, with 11 bases left between them. CDR3 residues: CASSGGPNEKLFF. CDR3 nucleotides: TGTGCCAGTAGCGGGGGGCCTAATGAAAAACTGTTTTTT.

Comments on this clonotype: The junction shows a germline mismatch at one end, possibly a read error. The genes are TRBV7-2 and TRBJ2-4, with D perhaps TRBD1 (6 bases). In germline, CDR1 is SGHTA, CDR2 FQGNSA. The length of the CDR3 is 16 residues. The CDR3 region has the DNA TGTGCCAGCAGTTCAACAGGGAACTCAGTCAAAAACACTCAGTACTTC. Amino acids: CASSSTGNSVKNTQYF.

The J gene is TRBJ1-6, the V gene TRBV5-1; the match to TRBD1 covers 7 bases. Germline assignment: CDR1 SGHRS and CDR2 YFSETQ. CDR3 length: 17 residues. The junction had 14 bases not matched to a gene; V was cut back by 4 bases and J by 7 bases. CDR3 coding DNA: TGCGCCAGCAGCCCGTCGGGGACAGCTGGGGAGAATTCACCCCTCCACTTT. Encoded protein: CASSPSGTAGENSPLHF.

With respect to this clonotype: No conserved phenylalanine or tryptophan ends this CDR3, so it is likely a read error. The limits of the CDR3 on the DNA are not certain, so only TCRdb's listed CDR3 is given. This chain links TRBV2 with TRBJ2-1; the table assigns TRBD1, which was not confirmed against the DNA. The CDR3 is 13 residues long, ends included. Germline V gene data show CDR1 as SNHLY and CDR2 as FYNNEI. CDR3 region: CASSEALQGGQIL.

The rearrangement links TRBV6-6 to TRBJ1-1; perhaps TRBD1 as D (6 bases). CDR1 MNHNY and CDR2 SVGAGI come from the germline V gene (reference sequence). The CDR3 contains 12 residues. The V gene lost 5 bases and the J gene lost 5 bases, with 9 bases spanning the gap. This CDR3 is CASSKGGTEAFF. The DNA of the CDR3 is TGTGCCAGCAGTAAAGGGGGGACTGAAGCTTTCTTT.

V gene TRBV20-1 combines with J gene TRBJ2-7; no firm D call. The V end lost 6 bases, the J end lost 6 bases, and 18 bases lay between the germline ends. This CDR3 region has 13 residues. Germline V gene lookup returns CDR1 DFQATT and CDR2 SNEGSKA (reference sequence). The CDR3 here is CSAPPYRDGEQYF. The CDR3 nucleotides are TGCAGTGCGCCGCCTTACAGAGACGGCGAGCAGTACTTC.

As regards this clonotype: The junction departs from the called germline gene at one end, perhaps through a read error. The chain combines TRBV7-6 with TRBJ2-2; 11 nucleotides line up with TRBD2. Germline CDR1 is SGHVS and CDR2 is FNYEAQ. The CDR3 spans 16 residues. The CDR3 DNA follows: TGTACCAGCAGCTTAGGCACTAGCGGGAGCACCGGGGAGCTGTTTTTT. Translation gives CTSSLGTSGSTGELFF.

This chain joins TRBV27 and TRBJ1-1; D remains ambiguous. This CDR3 region has 13 residues. V gave up 6 bases and J gave up 4 bases, with 12 bases separating them. Germline V gene data show CDR1 as MNHEY and CDR2 as SMNVEV (reference sequence). This CDR3 is CASSRRSATEAFF. The CDR3 bases are TGTGCCAGCAGCAGACGGTCCGCCACTGAAGCTTTCTTT.

This clonotype showed up many times. The rearrangement joins TRBV6-2 or TRBV6-3 to TRBJ2-5, with no clear D. The CDR3 spans 11 residues. The germline CDR1 and CDR2 sequences are MNHEY and SVGEGT. Deletions cut 6 bases from V and 5 bases from J, with 7 bases between. CDR3 sequence: CASRTWETQYF. CDR3 sequence (DNA): TGTGCCAGCAGGACGTGGGAGACCCAGTACTTC.

Only one count was recorded for this clonotype. The chain uses TRBV10-3 and TRBJ1-2, with 7 bases identical to TRBD1. Germline V gene lookup returns CDR1 ENHRY and CDR2 SYGVKD. This CDR3 region has 17 residues. Trimming took 0 bases from V and 2 from J; bases not matched to a gene: 9. The CDR3 DNA follows: TGTGCCATCAGTGAGTCGAGGGGTACACAGGGGAACTATGGCTACACCTTC. It specifies CAISESRGTQGNYGYTF.

This clonotype was found many times. The J gene is TRBJ2-2, the V gene TRBV6-5; possibly TRBD2 for D (5 bases). This CDR3 has 14 amino acids. Germline V lookup: CDR1 MNHEY, CDR2 SVGAGI. Between the trimmed V and J ends, which lost 5 bases and 1 base, there was a span of 8 bases. Here the CDR3 reads CASSRTVNTGELFF. The DNA of the CDR3 is TGTGCCAGCAGTCGGACTGTGAACACCGGGGAGCTGTTTTTT.

The chain uses TRBV20-1 and TRBJ1-4; a weak D match, TRBD1 (5 bases). The length of the CDR3 is 12 residues. The germline V gene encodes CDR1 DFQATT and CDR2 SNEGSKA (reference sequence). V dropped 2 bases and J dropped 10 bases, with 11 bases sitting between them. CDR3 DNA sequence: TGCAGTGCTAGATGGGATGGGGGAAAACTGTTTTTT. It yields the protein CSARWDGGKLFF.

V usage is TRBV7-9 and J usage is TRBJ1-6, with a possible D match to TRBD1 (5 bases). Trimming stripped 2 bases from V and 6 bases from J, with 14 bases between. The CDR3 covers 16 residues. CDR1 and CDR2 from the germline V gene are SEHNR and FQNEAQ (reference sequence). CDR3 coding DNA: TGTGCCAGCAGCTTATGGGTTAGTAGGGGTAATTCACCCCTCCACTTT. Protein sequence: CASSLWVSRGNSPLHF.

V gene TRBV4-2 combines with J gene TRBJ1-5; D is possibly TRBD1 (5 bases). With 1 base removed from V and 9 bases from J, the gap between germline ends came to 10 bases. The CDR3 runs 13 residues. CDR1 and CDR2 from the germline V gene are LGHNA and YNFKEQ. CDR3 amino acids: CASSQVQVPPQHF. The CDR3, as DNA: TGTGCCAGCAGCCAAGTACAGGTCCCGCCCCAGCATTTT.

A few counts support this clonotype. Sequence at one end of the junction differs from germline and may be a read error. The rearrangement uses TRBV30 and TRBJ1-2, with TRBD1 as a possible D gene (5 bases). The CDR3 sequence is 12 residues long. Per the germline V gene, CDR1 is GTSNPN and CDR2 is SVGIG (reference sequence). CDR3 sequence: CAWTHRSYGYTF. As DNA, the CDR3 is TGTGCCTGGACTCACAGGTCCTATGGCTACACTTTC.

This chain connects TRBV29-1 to TRBJ2-3, with D perhaps being TRBD1 or TRBD2 (5 bases each). CDR1 is SQVTM and CDR2 is ANQGSEA in the germline V gene. The CDR3 runs to 13 residues. Trimming stripped 6 bases from V and 7 bases from J, with 17 bases between. For the CDR3, the DNA is TGCAGCGTCCGGGACGGACCCTCTAATACGCAGTATTTT. Translating it yields CSVRDGPSNTQYF.

The chain recombines TRBV7-6 with TRBJ2-5; D might be TRBD2 (5 bases). The CDR3 length is 15 residues. The V gene's germline CDR1 is SGHVS and CDR2 FNYEAQ. Trimming took 5 bases from V and 1 from J, leaving 14 bases between them. CDR3 protein: CASSPDPGVQETQYF. The DNA for the CDR3 is TGTGCCAGCAGCCCTGATCCCGGGGTCCAAGAGACCCAGTACTTC.

This clonotype was counted only a few times. This rearrangement joins TRBV20-1 to TRBJ2-4; D is unresolved. Germline loops: CDR1 DFQATT, CDR2 SNEGSKA (reference sequence). This CDR3 has 13 amino acids. The ends were cut back, 6 bases at V and 0 bases at J, with 9 bases in the middle. The CDR3, as DNA: TGCAGTGCCCGCTGGGGAGCCAAAAACATTCAGTACTTC. Its translation is CSARWGAKNIQYF.

This clonotype was observed a few times. The chain joins TRBV12-3 or TRBV12-4 to TRBJ2-4; possibly TRBD2 for D (7 bases). The germline V and J ends were trimmed by 6 bases and 4 bases, with 19 bases remaining between them. The CDR3 consists of 16 residues. DNA for the CDR3: TGTGCCAGCAGCCTGAGGGAAGGGGGAGGGAAAAACATTCAGTACTTC. It yields the protein CASSLREGGGKNIQYF.

The V gene is TRBV20-1, the J gene TRBJ2-7; the match to TRBD1 covers 12 bases. Germline V gene sequence: CDR1 DFQATT, CDR2 SNEGSKA (reference sequence). Trimming took 0 bases from V and 7 from J; bases not matched to a gene: 7. This CDR3 has 15 amino acids. The CDR3 here is CSARDPGTGGREQYF. The CDR3 DNA reads as TGCAGTGCTAGAGACCCCGGGACAGGGGGCCGAGAGCAGTACTTC.

In its sample, this clonotype was seen a few times. The rearrangement links TRBV5-1 to TRBJ2-3; 11 bases are a match to TRBD2. The CDR3 loop spans 14 amino acids. Trimming at V came to 1 base and at J to 6 bases, leaving 1 base not matched to a gene. Germline V gene lookup returns CDR1 SGHRS and CDR2 YFSETQ. This CDR3 reads CASSLPSGGDTQYF. The CDR3, as DNA: TGCGCCAGCAGCTTGCCTAGCGGGGGGGATACGCAGTATTTT.